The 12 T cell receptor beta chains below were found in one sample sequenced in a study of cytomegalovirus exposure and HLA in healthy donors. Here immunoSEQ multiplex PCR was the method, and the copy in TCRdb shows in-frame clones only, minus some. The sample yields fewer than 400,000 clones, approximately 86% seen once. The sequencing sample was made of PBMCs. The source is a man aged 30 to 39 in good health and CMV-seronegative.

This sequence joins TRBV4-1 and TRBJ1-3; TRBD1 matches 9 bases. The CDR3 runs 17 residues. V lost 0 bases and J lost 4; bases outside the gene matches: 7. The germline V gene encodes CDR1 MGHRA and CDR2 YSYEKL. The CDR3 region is CASSQDGTGILGNTIYF. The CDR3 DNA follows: TGCGCCAGCAGCCAAGATGGGACAGGGATTCTCGGAAACACCATATATTTT.

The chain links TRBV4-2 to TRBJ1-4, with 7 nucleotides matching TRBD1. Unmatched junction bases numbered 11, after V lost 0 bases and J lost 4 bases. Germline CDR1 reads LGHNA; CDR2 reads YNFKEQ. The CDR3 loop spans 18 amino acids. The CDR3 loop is CASSQDSTQGVVNEKLFF. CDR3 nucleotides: TGTGCCAGCAGCCAAGATTCGACCCAGGGGGTGGTTAATGAAAAACTGTTTTTT.

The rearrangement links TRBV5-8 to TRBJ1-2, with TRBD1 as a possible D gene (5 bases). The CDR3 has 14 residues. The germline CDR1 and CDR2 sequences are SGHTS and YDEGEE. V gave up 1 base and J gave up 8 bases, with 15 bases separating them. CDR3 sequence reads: CASSLMATGGGYTF. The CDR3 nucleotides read TGTGCCAGCAGCTTGATGGCTACAGGAGGGGGCTACACCTTC.

CDR3 residues: CASSLTSGGSYEQYF. In DNA form, the CDR3 reads TGTGCCAGCAGCCTCACTAGCGGGGGCTCCTACGAGCAGTACTTC. The V call is TRBV7-9, the J call TRBJ2-7; 11 bases align to TRBD2. The CDR3 has 15 residues. J lost 0 bases, V lost 5 bases, and 3 bases had no gene match. CDR1 SEHNR and CDR2 FQNEAQ come from the germline V gene (reference sequence).

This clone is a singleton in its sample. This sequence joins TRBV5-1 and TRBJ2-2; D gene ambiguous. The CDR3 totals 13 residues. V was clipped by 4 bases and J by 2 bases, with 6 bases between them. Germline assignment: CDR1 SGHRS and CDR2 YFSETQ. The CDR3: CASSTENTGELFF. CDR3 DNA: TGCGCCAGCAGCACAGAAAACACCGGGGAGCTGTTTTTT. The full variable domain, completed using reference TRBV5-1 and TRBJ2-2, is KAGVTQTPRYLIKTRGQQVTLSCSPISGHRSVSWYQQTPGQGLQFLFEYFSETQRNKGNFPGRFSGRQFSNSRSEMNVSTLELGDSALYLCASSTENTGELFFGEGSRLTVL.

The chain's CDR3 is CASSSRDREPYEQYF. Here the CDR3 DNA reads TGTGCCAGCAGCTCCCGGGACAGGGAGCCCTACGAGCAGTACTTC. The V gene is TRBV11-2, the J gene TRBJ2-7; 9 bases are shared with TRBD1. The CDR3 extends over 15 amino acids. Germline V gene lookup returns CDR1 SGHAT and CDR2 FQNNGV. The V and J ends lost 4 bases and 2 bases, in that order; junction bases with no gene match: 6.

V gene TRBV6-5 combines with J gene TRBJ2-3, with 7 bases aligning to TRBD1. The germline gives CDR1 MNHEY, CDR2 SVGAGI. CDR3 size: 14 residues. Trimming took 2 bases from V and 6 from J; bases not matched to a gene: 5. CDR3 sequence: CASSYGVQGDTQYF. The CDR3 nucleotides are TGTGCCAGCAGTTACGGGGTACAGGGGGATACGCAGTATTTT.

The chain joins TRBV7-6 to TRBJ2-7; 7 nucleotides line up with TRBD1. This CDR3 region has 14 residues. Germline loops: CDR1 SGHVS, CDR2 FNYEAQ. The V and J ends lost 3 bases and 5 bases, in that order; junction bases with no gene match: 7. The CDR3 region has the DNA TGTGCCAGCAGCTTGTACGGACAGGCAAACGAGCAGTACTTC. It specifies CASSLYGQANEQYF.

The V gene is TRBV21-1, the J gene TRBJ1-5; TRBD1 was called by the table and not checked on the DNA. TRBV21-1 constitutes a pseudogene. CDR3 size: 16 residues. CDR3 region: CASSKRGTGGNQPQHF. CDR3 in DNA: TGTGCCAGCAGCAAAAGAGGGACAGGGGGCAATCAGCCCCAGCATTTT.

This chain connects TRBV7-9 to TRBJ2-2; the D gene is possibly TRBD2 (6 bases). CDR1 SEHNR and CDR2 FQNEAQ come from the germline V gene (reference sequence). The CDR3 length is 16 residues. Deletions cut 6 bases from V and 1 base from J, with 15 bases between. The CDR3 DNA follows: TGTGCCAGCAGGACACGGGGGTCGAAGAACACCGGGGAGCTGTTTTTT. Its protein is CASRTRGSKNTGELFF.

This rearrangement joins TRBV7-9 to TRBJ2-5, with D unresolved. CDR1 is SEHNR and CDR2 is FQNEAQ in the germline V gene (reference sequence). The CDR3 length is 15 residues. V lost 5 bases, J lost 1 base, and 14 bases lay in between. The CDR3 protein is CASSLTNPFQETQYF. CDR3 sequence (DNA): TGTGCCAGCAGCCTAACCAACCCTTTCCAAGAGACCCAGTACTTC. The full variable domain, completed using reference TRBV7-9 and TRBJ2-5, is DTGVSQNPRHKITKRGQNVTFRCDPISEHNRLYWYRQTLGQGPEFLTYFQNEAQLEKSRLLSDRFSAERPKGSFSTLEIQRTEQGDSAMYLCASSLTNPFQETQYFGPGTRLLVL.

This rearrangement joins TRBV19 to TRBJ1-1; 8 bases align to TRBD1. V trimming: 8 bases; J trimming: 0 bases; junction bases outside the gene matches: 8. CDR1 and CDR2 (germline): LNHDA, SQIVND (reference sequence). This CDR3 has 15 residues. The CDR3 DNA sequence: TGTGCCAGTCATTCCCCAGGGGGCGTGAACACTGAAGCTTTCTTT. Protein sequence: CASHSPGGVNTEAFF. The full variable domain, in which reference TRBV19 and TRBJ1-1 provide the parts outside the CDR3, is DGGITQSPKYLFRKEGQNVTLSCEQNLNHDAMYWYRQDPGQGLRLIYYSQIVNDFQKGDIAEGYSVSREKKESFPLTVTSAQKNPTAFYLCASHSPGGVNTEAFFGQGTRLTVV.